This T cell receptor beta chain appears in the sequencing data of a study of T cell repertoires in cytomegalovirus infection. Of note for this clonotype: Its antigen is still unknown.

Study results and caveats: Identification of carriers of CMV plus the relevant HLA was performed using cumulative public TCR beta family frequency.

Germline values: CDR1 LGHNA, CDR2 YNFKEQ. The CDR3 is made up of 15 amino acids. The V gene lost 8 bases and the J gene lost 1 base, with 14 bases spanning the gap. TCRdb ran MiXCR on the reads and lists one entry per CDR3 protein. The sample shows 90,000 to 120,000 distinct CDR3 sequences, about a quarter of them seen only once. The origin of this receptor is a human donor in good health (CMV status not recorded). Some clones in this sample may be carry-over from other donors' samples. J is TRBJ2-2 and V is TRBV4-2; a possible D gene is TRBD1 (6 bases). The source material was CD8+ T cells from PBMCs. In DNA, the CDR3 is TGTGCCAGCGCAGGGGACGGTATGAACACCGGGGAGCTGTTTTTT. The encoded protein is CASAGDGMNTGELFF.